The clone carrying this T cell receptor (beta chain) was recorded a few times. Its antigen is not known. These data come from a study of T cells after yellow fever vaccination. Overall study context: In the case of low-cell-number fractions, SMART-Seq v4 Ultra Low Input was used for preparation. Study results and limitations: Abundant bulk-population clonotypes could contaminate the FACS-sorted repertoires.

Germline V lookup: CDR1 SQVTM, CDR2 ANQGSEA. With 4 bases clipped from V and 5 bases from J, the junction kept 6 bases outside the gene matches. The CDR3 loop spans 14 amino acids. One entry per CDR3 protein results from TCRdb running MiXCR on the 5' RACE reads. The sample records 300,000 to 400,000 distinct CDR3 sequences, roughly 8.6% being singletons. The genes are TRBV29-1 and TRBJ2-1, with 9 bases aligning to TRBD1. Sequenced here: PBMCs, sampled 45 days after the first yellow fever vaccination. This receptor was obtained from a young man who received the YFV17D yellow fever vaccine. The CDR3 DNA reads TGCAGCGTTGCTCGGGACAGGGCTGACAATGAGCAGTTCTTC. This gives the protein CSVARDRADNEQFF.